The T cell receptor beta chain under discussion was sequenced for a study of shared clonotypes between healthy human individuals. Of note for this clone: Its antigen is unknown.

Here immunoSEQ multiplex PCR was the method, and the copy in TCRdb shows in-frame clones only, minus some. There are hundreds of thousands of clones in the sample; around 67% occur only once, and 10% lies in the top ten. Findings and limits, study-wide: Estimated richness values were generally larger in naive subsets than in memory subsets. When naive CD4 clonotypes were compared across a handful of donors, around 5% were shared. It was the non-shared clonotypes that had lower generation probabilities than clonotypes shared by all four donors.

This CDR3 has 17 residues. V was pared by 5 bases and J by 5 bases, with 24 bases between. Looked up from germline, CDR1 is MNHEY and CDR2 is SMNVEV (reference sequence). The sample was memory CD4+ T cells sorted from blood. Subset here: CD45RA-negative fraction. This clonotype originated in a man younger than 45 in good health. The J gene is TRBJ1-2, the V gene TRBV27; perhaps TRBD1 as D (5 bases). The DNA of the CDR3 is TGTGCCAGCAGTCTCCGGGACGGAGAATTTAGTTGGTATGGCTACACCTTC. It specifies CASSLRDGEFSWYGYTF.